This T cell receptor (beta chain) was sequenced for a study of blood T cell repertoires in COVID-19. This clone was seen only once. The table came from immunoSEQ multiplex PCR; TCRdb's copy has only in-frame clones and leaves some out. The sample shows 300,000 to 400,000 clones, 75% to 85% of them seen only once. The sample comprised peripheral blood. The receptor was isolated from a human donor in a cohort sampled during active COVID-19.

Written as DNA, the CDR3 is TGTGCCAGCAGCCCGGGACAGGGGGCGGGAGGCGAGCAGTACTTC. It is translated as CASSPGQGAGGEQYF. The genes are TRBV5-8 and TRBJ2-7; TRBD1 agrees at 12 bases. CDR3 length: 15 amino acids. Germline CDR1 and CDR2: SGHTS and YDEGEE. Losses at the gene ends were 4 bases for V and 6 bases for J; bases not matched to a gene: 8.